This T cell receptor beta chain derives from a study of blood T cell repertoires in COVID-19. Clinical history as reported by participants underpinned cohort assignment. Germline CDR1 MNHNS, CDR2 SASEGT. The J segment lost 2 bases and the V segment lost 1 base, leaving 9 bases of the junction unmatched. The CDR3 has 17 residues. Data came from immunoSEQ multiplex PCR; TCRdb stores just in-frame clones and leaves some out. This sample has some 300,000 clones, with 86% found just once. The rearrangement uses TRBV6-1 and TRBJ2-7; TRBD1 matches at 9 bases. The clonotype originates from a man younger than 40 who had recovered from COVID-19. Sequenced: PBMCs or T cells enriched from blood (not recorded which). In DNA, the CDR3 is TGTGCCAGCAGTGAAGGAGGACAGGGGTTTTTGACCTACGAGCAGTACTTC. Translating gives CASSEGGQGFLTYEQYF.